The next 14 T cell receptor beta chains were all read from a single sample in a study of cytomegalovirus exposure and HLA in healthy donors. The PCR employed 60 Vbeta primers together with 13 Jbeta primers. Repertoires were generated with immunoSEQ multiplex PCR, while TCRdb's copy carries only in-frame clones and drops some. The sample has approximately 200,000 clones; 70% to 85% are singletons. The source material was PBMCs. These receptors came from a woman between 25 and 40 years old in good health and CMV-seropositive.

The rearrangement joins TRBV9 to TRBJ1-6, with D possibly matching TRBD1 (6 bases). Germline V gene sequence: CDR1 SGDLS, CDR2 YYNGEE. V was cut by 1 base and J by 10 bases, with 18 bases left in between. CDR3 length equals 16 residues. The CDR3 region is CASSVSATGNRSPLHF. CDR3 in DNA: TGTGCCAGCAGCGTATCCGCGACAGGTAACCGGTCACCCCTCCACTTT.

The chain links TRBV11-2 to TRBJ2-2; D gene ambiguous. This CDR3 region has 13 residues. Trimming took off 3 bases at V and 6 bases at J, with 8 bases between the two ends. Germline lookup yields CDR1 SGHAT and CDR2 FQNNGV. CDR3 protein: CASSLIAAGELFF. The CDR3 bases are TGTGCCAGCAGCTTGATTGCGGCCGGGGAGCTGTTTTTT.

The chain recombines TRBV7-8 with TRBJ1-5; 7 positions match TRBD1. CDR1 is SGHVS and CDR2 is FQNEAQ in the germline V gene. J was trimmed by 0 bases and V by 5 bases; bases with no gene match: 10. CDR3 length equals 17 residues. CDR3 residues: CASSDTGDGDSNQPQHF. In DNA form, the CDR3 reads TGTGCCAGCAGCGATACAGGGGATGGGGATAGCAATCAGCCCCAGCATTTT.

V gene TRBV6-6 combines with J gene TRBJ2-7, with 10 bases that match TRBD1. Germline CDR1 MNHNY, CDR2 SVGAGI (reference sequence). After removal of 2 bases from V and 5 bases from J, the junction contained 0 bases not matched to a gene. The CDR3 contains 13 residues. DNA for the CDR3: TGTGCCAGCAGTTACGGGACAGGGGACGAGCAGTACTTC. Protein sequence: CASSYGTGDEQYF.

The chain joins TRBV2 to TRBJ1-5; D not certain. This CDR3 spans 14 amino acids. Trimming shortened V by 7 bases and J by 4 bases, and 14 bases separated the two germline ends. Germline V lookup: CDR1 SNHLY, CDR2 FYNNEI. The DNA of the CDR3 is TGTGCCAGCACAGGAGACGGAGGAAATCAGCCCCAGCATTTT. Protein: CASTGDGGNQPQHF. Full variable domain (missing parts from reference TRBV2 and TRBJ1-5): EPEVTQTPSHQVTQMGQEVILRCVPISNHLYFYWYRQILGQKVEFLVSFYNNEISEKSEIFDDQFSVERPDGSNFTLKIRSTKLEDSAMYFCASTGDGGNQPQHFGDGTRLSIL.

The sample holds a few counts of this clone. The chain's CDR3 is CSVSVGRGTEAFF. The CDR3 DNA reads TGCAGCGTTTCGGTAGGCAGGGGCACTGAAGCTTTCTTT. The genes are TRBV29-1 and TRBJ1-1; TRBD1 might be the D (6 bases). This CDR3 has 13 amino acids. CDR1 and CDR2 (germline): SQVTM, ANQGSEA. Trimming removed 5 bases at V and 4 bases at J, with 14 bases between.

The CDR3 region is CASSWGLVGYNEQFF. The DNA for the CDR3 is TGTGCCAGCAGCTGGGGACTAGTGGGTTACAATGAGCAGTTCTTC. This sequence joins TRBV5-5 and TRBJ2-1; TRBD2 matches at 8 bases. CDR1 and CDR2 (germline): SGHKS, YYEKEE (reference sequence). With 3 bases clipped from V and 4 bases from J, the junction kept 6 bases outside the gene matches. The CDR3 extends over 15 amino acids.

This chain connects TRBV6-1 to TRBJ1-1; perhaps TRBD1 as D (5 bases). Trimming stripped 7 bases from V and 1 base from J, with 10 bases between. Per the germline V gene, CDR1 is MNHNS and CDR2 is SASEGT. The CDR3 contains 13 residues. The CDR3 nucleotides read TGTGCCAGCAAACTTGGACAGAACACTGAAGCTTTCTTT. Its translation is CASKLGQNTEAFF.

The genes are TRBV5-4 and TRBJ1-1; no clear D. CDR1 and CDR2 (germline): SGHNT, YYREEE (reference sequence). The germline V and J ends were trimmed by 9 bases and 6 bases, with 21 bases remaining between them. This CDR3 is built from 14 residues. The CDR3 sequence: CATQELSMGPEAFF. CDR3 DNA sequence: TGTGCCACCCAGGAATTGAGTATGGGTCCTGAAGCTTTCTTT. Looking up the rest from reference TRBV5-4 and TRBJ1-1 gives the full variable domain: ETGVTQSPTHLIKTRGQQVTLRCSSQSGHNTVSWYQQALGQGPQFIFQYYREEENGRGNFPPRFSGLQFPNYSSELNVNALELDDSALYLCATQELSMGPEAFFGQGTRLTVV.

The chain joins TRBV7-2 to TRBJ2-4; D possibly corresponds to TRBD2 (7 bases). CDR3 length: 18 residues. Germline CDR1 SGHTA, CDR2 FQGNSA. V lost 7 bases to trimming and J lost 4 bases, with 26 bases between them. This chain's CDR3 is CASTQGGGWASGKNIQYF. The CDR3 region has the DNA TGTGCCAGCACCCAAGGGGGGGGGTGGGCTAGCGGAAAAAACATTCAGTACTTC.

The CDR3 DNA is TGCGCCAGCAGCTTGGTTCGTCGGGAACAAGCTTTCTTT. Protein sequence: CASSLVRREQAFF. The chain employs TRBV5-1 and TRBJ1-1, with no clear D. This CDR3 has 13 residues. The V gene's germline CDR1 is SGHRS and CDR2 YFSETQ. Trimming pared 0 bases from V and 9 bases from J, leaving 12 bases between.

V is TRBV4-1 and J is TRBJ2-1; 7 bases align to TRBD1. Losses at the gene ends were 4 bases for V and 5 bases for J; bases not matched to a gene: 11. CDR3 length: 16 residues. Germline loops: CDR1 MGHRA, CDR2 YSYEKL. The CDR3 region has the DNA TGCGCCAGCAGCCTCCTAAGTAGGGACAGCAACAATGAGCAGTTCTTC. This gives the protein CASSLLSRDSNNEQFF.

This chain uses TRBV10-3 with TRBJ2-2; D is uncertain. Germline assignment: CDR1 ENHRY and CDR2 SYGVKD. Deletions cut 4 bases from V and 1 base from J, with 10 bases between. The CDR3 covers 15 residues. DNA of the CDR3: TGTGCCATCAGTGCCCCGACAATGAACACCGGGGAGCTGTTTTTT. Translated, it gives CAISAPTMNTGELFF.

The V and J genes are TRBV6-1 and TRBJ1-2; TRBD1 matches at 8 bases. The J segment lost 8 bases and the V segment lost 6 bases, leaving 11 bases of the junction unmatched. Germline V gene data show CDR1 as MNHNS and CDR2 as SASEGT. The CDR3 has 14 residues. CDR3 coding DNA: TGTGCCAGCAGCCCAGCGGACAGGGTGGGAGGCTACACCTTC. This encodes CASSPADRVGGYTF.